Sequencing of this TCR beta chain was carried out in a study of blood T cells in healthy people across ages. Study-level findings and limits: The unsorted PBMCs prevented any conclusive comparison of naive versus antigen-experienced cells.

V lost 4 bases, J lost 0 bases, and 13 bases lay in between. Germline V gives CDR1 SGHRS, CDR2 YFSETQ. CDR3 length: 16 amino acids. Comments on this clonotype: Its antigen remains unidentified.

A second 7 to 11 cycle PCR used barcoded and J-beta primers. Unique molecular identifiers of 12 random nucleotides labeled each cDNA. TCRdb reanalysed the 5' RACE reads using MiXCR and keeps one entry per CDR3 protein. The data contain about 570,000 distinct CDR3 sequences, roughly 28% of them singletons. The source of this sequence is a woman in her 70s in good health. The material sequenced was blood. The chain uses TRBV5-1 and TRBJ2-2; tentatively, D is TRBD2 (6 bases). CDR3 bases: TGCGCCAGCAGCCCGAGGGGAGGATCGAACACCGGGGAGCTGTTTTTT. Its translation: CASSPRGGSNTGELFF.